This note documents a single T cell receptor beta chain sequence. Its matching antigen is unknown. The data stem from a study of cytomegalovirus exposure and HLA in healthy donors. Across the whole study: Of 398 genotyped donors, 70% to 85% clustered with self-reported Caucasian donors.

With 60 Vbeta and 13 Jbeta primers, the PCR was carried out. Using immunoSEQ multiplex PCR, the repertoire was profiled, and TCRdb retains in-frame clones only, with some absent. The sample lists around 140,000 clones; 77% were seen once. Overall study findings and caveats: In vitro assays verified that three CMV-associated chains recognized CMV antigens specifically. With further analysis later on, most CMV-associated TCR beta chains appeared HLA-restricted.

The sequence derives from a female donor in good health and CMV-seronegative. Material for sequencing was PBMCs.

CDR3 residues: CASSIGTGGLQPQHF. The CDR3 DNA reads as TGCGCCAGCAGCATAGGGACAGGGGGTTTACAGCCCCAGCATTTT. The chain joins TRBV5-1 to TRBJ1-5; 11 nucleotides match TRBD1. Per the germline V gene, CDR1 is SGHRS and CDR2 is YFSETQ. Trimming cost V 4 bases and J 7 bases; bases outside gene matches: 7. CDR3 length: 15 amino acids.